These 25 T cell receptor beta chains originate from one sample sequenced in a study of blood T cell repertoires in COVID-19. Using immunoSEQ multiplex PCR, the repertoire was profiled, and TCRdb retains in-frame clones only, with some absent. The profile shows approximately 240,000 clones, 79% of them singletons. The sequenced material came from peripheral blood. Receptor source: a woman aged 40 to 50 with active or convalescent COVID-19.

The rearrangement uses TRBV2 and TRBJ1-6; no firm D call. Trimming stripped 8 bases from V and 14 bases from J, with 16 bases between. Germline CDR1 SNHLY, CDR2 FYNNEI. The CDR3 is 12 residues long. The CDR3 sequence: CASGPGLGSLHF. The CDR3, as DNA: TGTGCCAGCGGCCCAGGCCTTGGATCCCTCCACTTT.

The rearrangement links TRBV27 to TRBJ2-1; no clear D gene. Germline-derived CDR1 and CDR2 are MNHEY and SMNVEV (reference sequence). The CDR3 consists of 11 residues. The V gene lost 7 bases and the J gene lost 7 bases, with 8 bases spanning the gap. In nucleotides, the CDR3 is TGTGCCAGCAAGACACTGAATGAGCAGTTCTTC. The encoded protein is CASKTLNEQFF.

The chain couples TRBV7-6 to TRBJ1-1; tentative D call: TRBD1 (6 bases). V was trimmed by 5 bases and J by 1 base, leaving 8 bases between them. This CDR3 is built from 13 residues. CDR1 SGHVS and CDR2 FNYEAQ come from the germline V gene. The DNA of the CDR3 is TGTGCCAGCAGCCTACAGGGGAACACTGAAGCTTTCTTT. Its translation is CASSLQGNTEAFF.

This clone has just a few counts. The gene calls are TRBV11-2 and TRBJ1-2; 9 nucleotides match TRBD1. This CDR3 spans 17 amino acids. The trim removed 1 base at V and 5 bases at J, leaving 11 bases unmatched. Germline lookup yields CDR1 SGHAT and CDR2 FQNNGV. CDR3 residues: CASSLGYTGGEKYGYTF. In DNA, the CDR3 is TGTGCCAGCAGCTTAGGGTATACAGGGGGCGAGAAGTATGGCTACACCTTC. The full variable domain, with the rest looked up from reference TRBV11-2 and TRBJ1-2, is EAGVAQSPRYKIIEKRQSVAFWCNPISGHATLYWYQQILGQGPKLLIQFQNNGVVDDSQLPKDRFSAERLKGVDSTLKIQPAKLEDSAVYLCASSLGYTGGEKYGYTFGSGTRLTVV.

V and J are TRBV19 and TRBJ1-5; D is uncertain. The ends were cut back, 5 bases at V and 7 bases at J, with 9 bases in the middle. CDR3 length: 12 amino acids. Germline lookup yields CDR1 LNHDA and CDR2 SQIVND (reference sequence). The CDR3 region has the DNA TGTGCCAGTAGTGTTTCACGGCAGCCCCAGCATTTT. The encoded protein is CASSVSRQPQHF.

In its sample, this clone was seen once. The chain combines TRBV27 with TRBJ2-7, with 8 bases lining up with TRBD2. The CDR3 is 15 amino acids. J gave up 5 bases and V 4 bases, and 10 bases lay outside the gene matches. CDR1 and CDR2 (germline): MNHEY, SMNVEV (reference sequence). CDR3 sequence (DNA): TGTGCCAGCAGTTACTACGGGGGGGCCTTGAACGAGCAGTACTTC. Translating it yields CASSYYGGALNEQYF.

V is TRBV5-4 and J is TRBJ2-3; D remains unclear. CDR1 SGHNT and CDR2 YYREEE come from the germline V gene (reference sequence). The V gene lost 4 bases and the J gene lost 0 bases, with 6 bases spanning the gap. CDR3 length equals 13 residues. CDR3 residues: CASSIQSTDTQYF. CDR3 sequence (DNA): TGTGCCAGCAGCATACAAAGCACAGATACGCAGTATTTT.

The chain links TRBV6-1 to TRBJ2-3; 7 bases align to TRBD2. The CDR3 spans 16 residues. The J segment lost 1 base and the V segment lost 0 bases, leaving 4 bases of the junction unmatched. Germline lookup yields CDR1 MNHNS and CDR2 SASEGT. The CDR3 DNA reads as TGTGCCAGCAGTGAAGCGCGGCTAGCGGGCACAGATACGCAGTATTTT. Translation gives CASSEARLAGTDTQYF.

This sequence joins TRBV3-1 (or the pseudogene TRBV3-2) and TRBJ1-5; no reliable D call. This CDR3 has 15 residues. Germline V gene sequence: CDR1 LGHDT, CDR2 YNNKEL (reference sequence). V gave up 0 bases and J gave up 3 bases, with 9 bases separating them. The CDR3: CASSQDPQNNQPQHF. CDR3 sequence (DNA): TGTGCCAGCAGCCAAGATCCCCAGAACAATCAGCCCCAGCATTTT.

V gene TRBV5-4 combines with J gene TRBJ1-5; D gene uncertain. This CDR3 is built from 13 residues. Germline V gives CDR1 SGHNT, CDR2 YYREEE (reference sequence). V gave up 0 bases and J gave up 4 bases, with 5 bases separating them. CDR3 sequence (DNA): TGTGCCAGCAGCTTGGCTCCTAATCAGCCCCAGCATTTT. Its translation is CASSLAPNQPQHF.

V is TRBV10-3 and J is TRBJ1-5, with D maybe TRBD1 (6 bases). The CDR3 runs 13 residues. Trimming pared 6 bases from V and 5 bases from J, leaving 11 bases between. The V gene's germline CDR1 is ENHRY and CDR2 SYGVKD. The CDR3 nucleotides are TGTGCCATCAGCGCAGGGGTTGATCAGCCCCAGCATTTT. Its protein product is CAISAGVDQPQHF.

This clone was picked up a small number of times. The genes are TRBV19 and TRBJ2-6; TRBD1 is a possible D gene (6 bases). V was cut by 7 bases and J by 2 bases, with 12 bases left in between. Germline V gene lookup returns CDR1 LNHDA and CDR2 SQIVND (reference sequence). The CDR3 runs 15 residues. CDR3 nucleotide sequence: TGTGCCAGTACCATTCCAGGGGCTGGGGCCAACGTCCTGACTTTC. Translation: CASTIPGAGANVLTF.

The chain links TRBV10-2 to TRBJ1-5, with D maybe TRBD1 (5 bases). The CDR3 has 14 residues. Trimming stripped 7 bases from V and 4 bases from J, with 14 bases between. From germline, CDR1 is WSHSY and CDR2 SAAADI. The DNA for the CDR3 is TGCGCCAGCACGGAGCAGGGTGTTAATCAGCCCCAGCATTTT. This gives the protein CASTEQGVNQPQHF.

The chain recombines TRBV12-1 with TRBJ1-2; TRBD1 is the table's D call and was not checked against the DNA. TRBV12-1 is flagged as a pseudogene. The CDR3 is made up of 14 amino acids. The DNA for the CDR3 is TGTGCCAGCAGCTTTGTACCAGGGCTCTATGGCTACACCTTC. Its translation is CASSFVPGLYGYTF.

The chain combines TRBV9 with TRBJ2-2; D is undetermined. The CDR3 length is 13 residues. The germline V gene encodes CDR1 SGDLS and CDR2 YYNGEE. Trimming stripped 0 bases from V and 4 bases from J, with 4 bases between. The CDR3 reads CASSVDSTGELFF. The CDR3 coding sequence is TGTGCCAGCAGCGTAGACAGCACCGGGGAGCTGTTTTTT.

The chain is built from TRBV30 and TRBJ1-6; perhaps TRBD1 as D (6 bases). CDR3 length: 14 residues. In germline, CDR1 is GTSNPN, CDR2 SVGIG (reference sequence). The germline V and J ends were trimmed by 0 bases and 8 bases, with 11 bases remaining between them. CDR3: CAWSVMDSYSPLHF. The CDR3 nucleotides are TGTGCCTGGAGTGTAATGGACAGTTATTCACCCCTCCACTTT.

The chain recombines TRBV18 with TRBJ2-4; TRBD1 agrees at 8 bases. Germline values: CDR1 KGHSH, CDR2 LQKENI. This CDR3 is built from 15 residues. V lost 3 bases to trimming and J lost 7 bases; unmatched junction nucleotides: 8. The CDR3 reads CASSPTGALKNIQYF. The DNA for the CDR3 is TGTGCCAGCTCACCGACAGGGGCGTTGAAGAACATTCAGTACTTC.

There are a few counts of this clone. The chain recombines TRBV5-5 with TRBJ1-2; D is uncertain. With 0 bases removed from V and 0 bases from J, the gap between germline ends came to 3 bases. The V gene's germline CDR1 is SGHKS and CDR2 YYEKEE (reference sequence). The length of the CDR3 is 13 residues. CDR3 nucleotides: TGTGCCAGCAGCTTGGGAGCTAACTATGGCTACACCTTC. Translation: CASSLGANYGYTF.

The genes are TRBV9 and TRBJ2-2, with 8 nucleotides matching TRBD1. After removal of 4 bases from V and 5 bases from J, the junction contained 7 bases not matched to a gene. The CDR3 is 15 residues long. In germline, CDR1 is SGDLS, CDR2 YYNGEE. The CDR3 DNA is TGTGCCAGCAGCCCAAGGACAGGGACAACCGGGGAGCTGTTTTTT. Translating it yields CASSPRTGTTGELFF.

The chain employs TRBV28 and TRBJ1-2; D uncertain. This CDR3 is built from 13 residues. Trimming took off 6 bases at V and 1 base at J, with 9 bases between the two ends. CDR1 and CDR2 (germline): MDHEN, SYDVKM. The CDR3 loop is CASSRTYNYGYTF. CDR3 DNA: TGTGCCAGCAGCCGCACATATAACTATGGCTACACCTTC.

Details on this clone: A read error may be the cause here, since a much bigger clone is one base away. This sample also contains other DNA sequences that code for the same CDR3. The chain carries TRBV2 and TRBJ1-3; D ambiguous. CDR1 is SNHLY and CDR2 is FYNNEI in the germline V gene. Deletions cut 8 bases from V and 2 bases from J, with 7 bases between. The CDR3 runs 12 residues. The CDR3 DNA sequence: TGTGCCAGCGCCGGGGCTGGAAACACCATATATTTT. Its translation: CASAGAGNTIYF.

This clone was detected once. J is TRBJ1-5 and V is TRBV3-1 (or the pseudogene TRBV3-2), with TRBD1 matching over 8 bases. CDR1 and CDR2 from the germline V gene are LGHDT and YNNKEL (reference sequence). The length of the CDR3 is 13 residues. V was pared by 4 bases and J by 7 bases, with 3 bases of the junction left unmatched. The CDR3 region is CASSPTGVQPQHF. The CDR3 DNA reads as TGTGCCAGCAGCCCGACAGGGGTCCAGCCCCAGCATTTT.

This clone has only one observation. The V gene is TRBV6-4, the J gene TRBJ2-3, with a possible D match to TRBD2 (7 bases). The CDR3 loop spans 14 amino acids. Germline V gene data show CDR1 as MRHNA and CDR2 as SNTAGT. Trimming cost V 4 bases and J 4 bases, with 12 bases left between them. CDR3 sequence reads: CASSGGGASDTQYF. CDR3 sequence (DNA): TGTGCCAGCAGTGGAGGGGGGGCCTCAGATACGCAGTATTTT.

This chain joins TRBV10-3 and TRBJ1-2; D gene ambiguous. CDR1 is ENHRY and CDR2 is SYGVKD in the germline V gene. V shed 2 bases and J shed 8 bases, with 6 bases lying between them. The CDR3 spans 11 residues. The CDR3: CAISELFGYTF. DNA for the CDR3: TGTGCCATCAGTGAGCTGTTCGGCTACACCTTC.

The chain is built from TRBV2 and TRBJ2-2; the D is unclear. The length of the CDR3 is 11 residues. Germline CDR1 reads SNHLY; CDR2 reads FYNNEI. V was clipped by 9 bases and J by 1 base, with 3 bases between them. The CDR3 loop is CASQNTGELFF. CDR3 nucleotides: TGTGCCAGTCAGAACACCGGGGAGCTGTTTTTT.